This T cell receptor (beta chain) was profiled in a study of blood T cell repertoires in COVID-19. Assay: immunoSEQ multiplex PCR; the TCRdb copy retains only in-frame clones and omits some. The sample lists approximately 210,000 clones, 75% to 85% seen once, with less than 20% in the top ten. Germline lookup yields CDR1 KGHDR and CDR2 SFDVKD. This CDR3 spans 15 amino acids. With 4 bases removed from V and 5 bases from J, the gap between germline ends came to 16 bases. Material for sequencing was PBMCs or T cells enriched from blood (not recorded which). The gene calls are TRBV24-1 and TRBJ1-1; weak D call: TRBD1 (6 bases). This receptor was taken from a woman aged 45-59 years with acute COVID-19. Here the CDR3 DNA reads TGTGCCACCAGTGACGCAAGGGGGGGGAGGACTGAAGCTTTCTTT. Protein product: CATSDARGGRTEAFF.